These 32 T cell receptor beta chains originate from one sample sequenced in a study of regulatory T cells in long-lasting Graves disease. Assembly of TCR beta libraries relied on iRepertoire HTBI primers together with Arm-PCR of CDR3 regions. Using its own MiXCR run on the multiplex PCR reads, TCRdb lists one record per CDR3 protein. The table records about 450,000 distinct CDR3 sequences, around 24% of them present only once. Time point reported: persistent/refractory GD, antithyroid drugs over 5 years with positive TRAb. The TCR library was made from RNA that had been extracted from PBMCs in TRIzol. This sample comprised peripheral blood mononuclear cells (PBMCs), obtained when the disease was refractory, from a patient treated with antithyroid drugs. These receptors were obtained from a female donor with Graves disease.

This clonotype was detected only a few times. The chain uses TRBV29-1 and TRBJ2-5, with TRBD1 identical over 9 bases. Trimming at V came to 4 bases and at J to 4 bases, leaving 4 bases not matched to a gene. The CDR3 has 13 residues. CDR1 is SQVTM and CDR2 is ANQGSEA in the germline V gene. CDR3 DNA sequence: TGCAGCGTTGGTGACAGGGGGGGAGAGACCCAGTACTTC. Translated, it gives CSVGDRGGETQYF.

This clonotype was found many times. The V gene is TRBV7-2, the J gene TRBJ2-7; 7 bases are shared with TRBD1. The CDR3 extends over 13 amino acids. Trimming cost V 6 bases and J 0 bases; bases outside gene matches: 2. CDR1 SGHTA and CDR2 FQGNSA come from the germline V gene. As DNA, the CDR3 is TGTGCCAGCAGAGGGGACAGCTCCTACGAGCAGTACTTC. It yields the protein CASRGDSSYEQYF.

This clonotype was seen only a few times. The chain couples TRBV15 to TRBJ1-1; D ambiguous. The CDR3 length is 14 residues. Germline assignment: CDR1 LNHNV and CDR2 YYDKDF (reference sequence). With 0 bases removed from V and 4 bases from J, the gap between germline ends came to 9 bases. The CDR3 coding sequence is TGTGCCACCAGCAGAGACCCGACAAGCACTGAAGCTTTCTTT. It codes for CATSRDPTSTEAFF.

This clonotype was picked up many times. The V call is TRBV5-1, the J call TRBJ2-1, with D perhaps matching TRBD2 (6 bases). Trimming took 0 bases from V and 1 from J, leaving 11 bases between them. This CDR3 is built from 16 residues. The germline CDR1 and CDR2 sequences are SGHRS and YFSETQ. Written as DNA, the CDR3 is TGCGCCAGCAGCTTGGTGTCAGGAGGGTCCTACAATGAGCAGTTCTTC. Protein sequence: CASSLVSGGSYNEQFF.

The V gene is TRBV11-2, the J gene TRBJ2-3; 7 nucleotides line up with TRBD2. The germline gives CDR1 SGHAT, CDR2 FQNNGV. Trimming at V came to 5 bases and at J to 3 bases, leaving 8 bases not matched to a gene. The CDR3 totals 15 residues. The CDR3 nucleotides read TGTGCCAGCAGCCACACAGAGGGAGGGACAGATACGCAGTATTTT. Protein: CASSHTEGGTDTQYF.

Concerning this clonotype: A read error may account for a junction end that differs from germline. The chain couples TRBV24-1 to TRBJ1-1, with a possible D match to TRBD1 (5 bases). The CDR3 is 13 residues long. CDR1 and CDR2 from the germline V gene are KGHDR and SFDVKD. The CDR3 nucleotides are TGTGCCACCACTGGGACCGTGAACTCTGAAGCTTTCTTT. It translates to CATTGTVNSEAFF.

This clonotype was seen at least ten times. The chain uses TRBV20-1 and TRBJ1-4, with D unresolved. Germline CDR1 is DFQATT and CDR2 is SNEGSKA (reference sequence). V was cut by 5 bases and J by 5 bases, with 12 bases left in between. This CDR3 is built from 13 residues. CDR3 protein: CSAHNEKNEKLFF. In DNA, the CDR3 is TGCAGTGCTCATAACGAGAAGAATGAAAAACTGTTTTTT.

At least ten counts were recorded for this clonotype. The J gene is TRBJ1-5, the V gene TRBV19; D possibly corresponds to TRBD1 (6 bases). Germline CDR1 and CDR2: LNHDA and SQIVND (reference sequence). Trimming pared 9 bases from V and 3 bases from J, leaving 15 bases between. The CDR3 sequence is 14 residues long. CDR3 sequence (DNA): TGTGCCAGCAGCAAGGACAGAATCAATCAGCCCCAGCATTTT. Its translation is CASSKDRINQPQHF.

A few counts support this clonotype. The CDR3 nucleotides are TGTGCCAGCAGTGAAGAGGCCATCCCAGGAAACACCATATATTTT. Protein product: CASSEEAIPGNTIYF. The chain carries TRBV2 and TRBJ1-3; D is ambiguous. Germline V gene data show CDR1 as SNHLY and CDR2 as FYNNEI. This CDR3 contains 15 residues. Trimming cost V 1 base and J 4 bases, with 11 bases left between them.

The sample holds many counts of this clonotype. The rearrangement links TRBV11-2 to TRBJ2-2; D uncertain. V shed 1 base and J shed 3 bases, with 3 bases lying between them. The CDR3 is 13 residues long. Germline V gene data show CDR1 as SGHAT and CDR2 as FQNNGV. The DNA of the CDR3 is TGTGCCAGCAGCTTAGTTTACACCGGGGAGCTGTTTTTT. Translating gives CASSLVYTGELFF.

This chain links TRBV6-2 or TRBV6-3 with TRBJ2-7; D is unresolved. V was clipped by 0 bases and J by 4 bases, with 13 bases between them. This CDR3 comprises 15 residues. Germline V lookup: CDR1 MNHEY, CDR2 SVGEGT. CDR3 coding DNA: TGTGCCAGCAGTTACTCGACCATGATGTCTTACGAGCAGTACTTC. Translation: CASSYSTMMSYEQYF.

In its sample, this clonotype was seen a few times. The chain uses TRBV7-6 and TRBJ2-7, with 8 bases aligning to TRBD1. CDR1 is SGHVS, CDR2 FNYEAQ, per germline. Losses at the gene ends were 0 bases for V and 5 bases for J; bases not matched to a gene: 9. This CDR3 has 16 residues. The CDR3 DNA is TGTGCCAGCAGCTTAGCTGTTGGACAGGGCTTGGACGAGCAGTACTTC. Encoded protein: CASSLAVGQGLDEQYF.

This clonotype appeared a few times. J is TRBJ1-2 and V is TRBV3-1; D might be TRBD1 (5 bases). Germline CDR1 is LGHDT and CDR2 is YNNKEL (reference sequence). The CDR3 runs 15 residues. The V gene lost 4 bases and the J gene lost 4 bases, with 16 bases spanning the gap. CDR3 nucleotide sequence: TGTGCCAGCAGCCCATCGGGACTAGGAGGCTATGGCTACACCTTC. Protein sequence: CASSPSGLGGYGYTF.

This clonotype occurred many times. The chain recombines TRBV7-2 with TRBJ1-1; tentative D call: TRBD1 (5 bases). The germline V gene encodes CDR1 SGHTA and CDR2 FQGNSA. The CDR3 extends over 14 amino acids. V shed 3 bases and J shed 0 bases, with 8 bases lying between them. In DNA form, the CDR3 reads TGTGCCAGCAGCTTCGGGGCGATGAACACTGAAGCTTTCTTT. Amino acids: CASSFGAMNTEAFF.

This clonotype was picked up a small number of times. The V gene is TRBV20-1, the J gene TRBJ2-7; possible D gene TRBD2, 6 bases. Germline lookup yields CDR1 DFQATT and CDR2 SNEGSKA (reference sequence). The CDR3 is made up of 13 amino acids. The germline V and J ends were trimmed by 4 bases and 6 bases, with 16 bases remaining between them. CDR3 region: CSANGGTSREQYF. CDR3 nucleotides: TGCAGTGCTAACGGCGGGACCTCTCGCGAGCAGTACTTC.

This clonotype was counted ten times or more. This chain joins TRBV2 and TRBJ1-4; D not certain. Germline CDR1 and CDR2: SNHLY and FYNNEI. V was pared by 0 bases and J by 8 bases, with 13 bases between. This CDR3 has 15 amino acids. CDR3 sequence: CASSEAKGLGEKLFF. In DNA, the CDR3 is TGTGCCAGCAGTGAAGCAAAAGGGCTGGGGGAAAAACTGTTTTTT.

This clonotype was recorded a few times. J is TRBJ1-5 and V is TRBV2; D remains ambiguous. The CDR3 is made up of 15 amino acids. V lost 3 bases, J lost 0 bases, and 9 bases lay in between. The germline CDR1 and CDR2 sequences are SNHLY and FYNNEI. The CDR3, as DNA: TGTGCCAGCAGTGAGGGAGCCTATAGCAATCAGCCCCAGCATTTT. Translation gives CASSEGAYSNQPQHF.

This clonotype was seen repeatedly, ten times or more. The chain links TRBV28 to TRBJ2-7; possible D gene TRBD1, 5 bases. V lost 3 bases and J 4 bases, leaving 16 bases between the germline ends. The CDR3 runs 15 residues. The germline V gene encodes CDR1 MDHEN and CDR2 SYDVKM. CDR3 sequence (DNA): TGTGCCAGCAGTTTTGTCCAGGGAAGATCTTACGAGCAGTACTTC. Its translation is CASSFVQGRSYEQYF.

This clonotype was seen many times. The chain is built from TRBV27 and TRBJ2-6; D uncertain. The ends were cut back, 6 bases at V and 1 base at J, with 16 bases in the middle. Germline V gene sequence: CDR1 MNHEY, CDR2 SMNVEV (reference sequence). The length of the CDR3 is 17 residues. CDR3 sequence: CASRTLNLNSGANVLTF. As DNA, the CDR3 is TGTGCCAGCAGAACACTTAATCTAAATTCTGGGGCCAACGTCCTGACTTTC.

This clonotype was observed a handful of times. This chain joins TRBV3-1 and TRBJ2-5; 11 nucleotides align to TRBD2. V was pared by 4 bases and J by 1 base, with 8 bases of the junction left unmatched. There are 17 residues in the CDR3. Germline V lookup: CDR1 LGHDT, CDR2 YNNKEL (reference sequence). The CDR3 bases are TGTGCCAGCAGCCTCCCGACCGGGACTAGCGGCCAAGAGACCCAGTACTTC. Protein product: CASSLPTGTSGQETQYF.

This clonotype was counted between two and nine times. This sequence joins TRBV3-1 and TRBJ2-7; either TRBD1 or TRBD2 may fit D (5 bases each). The CDR3 length is 12 residues. The germline V gene has CDR1 LGHDT and CDR2 YNNKEL (reference sequence). Trimming pared 1 base from V and 5 bases from J, leaving 6 bases between. The CDR3 spells CASSQVGDEQYF. In DNA form, the CDR3 reads TGTGCCAGCAGCCAAGTGGGGGACGAGCAGTACTTC.

This clonotype appeared a few times. The genes are TRBV5-4 and TRBJ2-7; D is undetermined. In germline, CDR1 is SGHNT, CDR2 YYREEE (reference sequence). The CDR3 length is 14 residues. The germline V and J ends were trimmed by 1 base and 7 bases, with 15 bases remaining between them. The CDR3 bases are TGTGCCAGCAGCTTGTCTATAGCCCCGGAGGAGCAGTACTTC. Translating it yields CASSLSIAPEEQYF.

The chain joins TRBV6-2 or TRBV6-3 to TRBJ2-4, with D tentatively TRBD2 (6 bases). Looked up from germline, CDR1 is MNHEY and CDR2 is SVGEGT. The CDR3 is made up of 16 amino acids. V was shortened by 6 bases and J by 0 bases, with 15 bases between the two germline ends. CDR3 in amino acids: CASSLRDSQAKNIQYF. The CDR3 DNA reads TGTGCCAGCAGCCTAAGGGACTCCCAAGCCAAAAACATTCAGTACTTC.

This clonotype has ten or more counts. This rearrangement joins TRBV24-1 to TRBJ1-2; 11 bases are a match to TRBD1. The V and J ends lost 3 bases and 3 bases, in that order; junction bases with no gene match: 5. Germline assignment: CDR1 KGHDR and CDR2 SFDVKD. This CDR3 comprises 16 residues. CDR3 sequence: CATSDAGTGGDYGYTF. CDR3 nucleotide sequence: TGTGCCACCAGTGATGCAGGGACAGGGGGAGACTATGGCTACACCTTC.

Remarks on this clonotype: A clone one base away is much larger, so this may be a read error. Without the conserved terminal phenylalanine or tryptophan, this CDR3 likely stems from a read error. The chain is built from TRBV27 and TRBJ1-2; D gene uncertain. V was pared by 3 bases and J by 2 bases, with 7 bases between. The CDR3 consists of 13 residues. Germline CDR1 reads MNHEY; CDR2 reads SMNVEV (reference sequence). The CDR3 nucleotides read TGTGCCAGCAGTTTTGGCAGAAACTATGGCTACACCCTC. Translation gives CASSFGRNYGYTL.

This clonotype was counted a few times. The chain combines TRBV28 with TRBJ2-4; D uncertain. Germline V gene sequence: CDR1 MDHEN, CDR2 SYDVKM. CDR3 size: 12 residues. Trimming removed 8 bases from V and 5 bases from J, with 10 bases in between. CDR3 in amino acids: CASAPPQNIQYF. The CDR3 bases are TGTGCCAGCGCCCCCCCCCAAAACATTCAGTACTTC.

The chain couples TRBV29-1 to TRBJ2-1; 7 nucleotides line up with TRBD1. CDR1 SQVTM and CDR2 ANQGSEA come from the germline V gene. The CDR3 has 11 amino acids. With 7 bases clipped from V and 4 bases from J, the junction kept 1 base outside the gene matches. CDR3 amino acids: CSGDRYNEQFF. CDR3 DNA: TGCAGCGGGGACAGATACAATGAGCAGTTCTTC.

This clonotype showed up many times. The CDR3 sequence: CASSFRQGLEQPQHF. CDR3 DNA: TGTGCCAGCAGTTTTCGGCAGGGTCTAGAACAGCCCCAGCATTTT. The J gene is TRBJ1-5, the V gene TRBV28; tentatively, D is TRBD1 (5 bases). CDR3 length: 15 amino acids. V lost 3 bases, J lost 7 bases, and 16 bases lay in between. Per the germline V gene, CDR1 is MDHEN and CDR2 is SYDVKM.

This clonotype was seen a few times. The J gene is TRBJ1-1, the V gene TRBV19; possibly TRBD1 for D (6 bases). This CDR3 is built from 15 residues. CDR1 and CDR2 from the germline V gene are LNHDA and SQIVND (reference sequence). V was trimmed by 6 bases and J by 4 bases, leaving 18 bases between them. The DNA of the CDR3 is TGTGCCAGTAGCCGAAGGGGCCGAGGGGGCACTGAAGCTTTCTTT. Amino acid sequence: CASSRRGRGGTEAFF.

The chain couples TRBV5-6 to TRBJ1-1; D not certain. This CDR3 is built from 15 residues. The germline CDR1 and CDR2 sequences are SGHDT and YYEEEE. Trimming took off 0 bases at V and 1 base at J, with 10 bases between the two ends. Here the CDR3 reads CASSLAGRSNTEAFF. For the CDR3, the DNA is TGTGCCAGCAGCTTGGCCGGGAGGTCGAACACTGAAGCTTTCTTT. Together with reference TRBV5-6 and TRBJ1-1, the CDR3 gives the full variable domain: DAGVTQSPTHLIKTRGQQVTLRCSPKSGHDTVSWYQQALGQGPQFIFQYYEEEERQRGNFPDRFSGHQFPNYSSELNVNALLLGDSALYLCASSLAGRSNTEAFFGQGTRLTVV.

This clonotype was counted at least ten times. The CDR3 region has the DNA TGTGCCAGCGCGACAGGGCCCAATCAGCCCCAGCATTTT. This codes for CASATGPNQPQHF. J is TRBJ1-5 and V is TRBV2, with 7 nucleotides matching TRBD1. The V gene end was trimmed by 8 bases and the J gene end by 3 bases; junction bases not matched to a gene: 4. CDR3 length: 13 residues. From germline, CDR1 is SNHLY and CDR2 FYNNEI.

This clonotype was recorded many times. The chain recombines TRBV2 with TRBJ1-2, with D possibly TRBD1 on 5 matching bases. Trimming removed 1 base from V and 8 bases from J, with 14 bases in between. This CDR3 has 14 residues. CDR1 is SNHLY and CDR2 is FYNNEI in the germline V gene. The CDR3 here is CASSEGTGVSGYTF. The CDR3 nucleotides are TGTGCCAGCAGTGAAGGTACAGGAGTCTCCGGCTACACCTTC.